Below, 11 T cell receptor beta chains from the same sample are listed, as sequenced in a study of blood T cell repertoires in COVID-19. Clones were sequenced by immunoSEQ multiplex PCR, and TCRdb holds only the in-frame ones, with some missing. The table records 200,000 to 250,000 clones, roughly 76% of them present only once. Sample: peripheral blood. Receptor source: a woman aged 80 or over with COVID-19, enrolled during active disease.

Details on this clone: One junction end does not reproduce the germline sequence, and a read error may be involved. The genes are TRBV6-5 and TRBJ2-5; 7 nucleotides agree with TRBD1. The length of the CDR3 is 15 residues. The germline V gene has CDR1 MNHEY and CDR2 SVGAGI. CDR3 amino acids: CASSYSGLGGETQYF. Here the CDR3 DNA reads TGTGCCAGCAGCTACTCCGGTTTAGGGGGCGAGACCCAGTACTTC.

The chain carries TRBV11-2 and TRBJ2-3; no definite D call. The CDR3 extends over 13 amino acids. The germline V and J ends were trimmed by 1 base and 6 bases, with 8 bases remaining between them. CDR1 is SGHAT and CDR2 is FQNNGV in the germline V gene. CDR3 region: CASSLGLVDTQYF. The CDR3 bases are TGTGCCAGCAGCTTAGGGCTAGTCGATACGCAGTATTTT.

The CDR3: CASSQDLGQTNYGYTF. The CDR3, as DNA: TGTGCCAGCAGCCAAGATTTGGGACAGACTAACTATGGCTACACCTTC. The rearrangement uses TRBV14 and TRBJ1-2; the match to TRBD1 covers 7 bases. The CDR3 is 16 amino acids. V shed 0 bases and J 0 bases; nucleotides not matched to a gene: 4. Germline V CDR1 and CDR2: SGHDN, FVKESK. Based on the CDR3 plus reference TRBV14 and TRBJ1-2, the full variable domain is EAGVTQFPSHSVIEKGQTVTLRCDPISGHDNLYWYRRVMGKEIKFLLHFVKESKQDESGMPNNRFLAERTGGTYSTLKVQPAELEDSGVYFCASSQDLGQTNYGYTFGSGTRLTVV.

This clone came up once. In DNA form, the CDR3 reads TGTGCCAGCAGCGTGATGGGGCAGGGACCCCAGCATTTT. Amino acid sequence: CASSVMGQGPQHF. The chain joins TRBV28 to TRBJ1-5, with a weak D call TRBD1 (5 bases). Trimming pared 6 bases from V and 10 bases from J, leaving 16 bases between. Germline CDR1 and CDR2: MDHEN and SYDVKM. The CDR3 has 13 amino acids.

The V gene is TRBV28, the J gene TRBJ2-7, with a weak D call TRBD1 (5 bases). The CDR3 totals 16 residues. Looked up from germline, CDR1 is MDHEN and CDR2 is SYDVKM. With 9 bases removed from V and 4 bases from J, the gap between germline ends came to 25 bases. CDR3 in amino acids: CARQGNGLTVMYEQYF. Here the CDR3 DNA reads TGTGCCAGGCAGGGTAATGGTTTAACGGTTATGTACGAGCAGTACTTC.

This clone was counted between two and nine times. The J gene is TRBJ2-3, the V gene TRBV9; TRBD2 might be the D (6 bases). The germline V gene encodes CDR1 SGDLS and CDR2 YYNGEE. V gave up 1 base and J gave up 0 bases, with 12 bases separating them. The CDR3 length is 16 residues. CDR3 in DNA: TGTGCCAGCAGCGTACGTAGCGGAACTAGCACAGATACGCAGTATTTT. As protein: CASSVRSGTSTDTQYF.

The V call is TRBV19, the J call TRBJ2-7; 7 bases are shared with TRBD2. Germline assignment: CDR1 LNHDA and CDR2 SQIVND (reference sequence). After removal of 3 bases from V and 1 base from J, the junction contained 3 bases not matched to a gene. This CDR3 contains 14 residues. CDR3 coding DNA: TGTGCCAGTAGTATGTCGCGGGGGTCCTACGAGCAGTACTTC. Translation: CASSMSRGSYEQYF.

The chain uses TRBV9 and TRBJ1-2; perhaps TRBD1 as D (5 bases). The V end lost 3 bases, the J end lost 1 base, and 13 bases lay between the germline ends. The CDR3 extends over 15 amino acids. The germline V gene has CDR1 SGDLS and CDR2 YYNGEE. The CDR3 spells CASSAGARINYGYTF. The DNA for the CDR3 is TGTGCCAGCAGCGCTGGGGCCCGGATTAACTATGGCTACACCTTC.

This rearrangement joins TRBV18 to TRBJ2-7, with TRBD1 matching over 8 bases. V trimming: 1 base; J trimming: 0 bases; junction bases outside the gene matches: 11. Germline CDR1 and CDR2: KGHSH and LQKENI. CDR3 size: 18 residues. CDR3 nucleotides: TGTGCCAGCTCACCACGTTTAAAAGGACAGGGATTCTCCTACGAGCAGTACTTC. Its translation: CASSPRLKGQGFSYEQYF. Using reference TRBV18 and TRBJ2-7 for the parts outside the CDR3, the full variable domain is NAGVMQNPRHLVRRRGQEARLRCSPMKGHSHVYWYRQLPEEGLKFMVYLQKENIIDESGMPKERFSAEFPKEGPSILRIQQVVRGDSAAYFCASSPRLKGQGFSYEQYFGPGTRLTVT.

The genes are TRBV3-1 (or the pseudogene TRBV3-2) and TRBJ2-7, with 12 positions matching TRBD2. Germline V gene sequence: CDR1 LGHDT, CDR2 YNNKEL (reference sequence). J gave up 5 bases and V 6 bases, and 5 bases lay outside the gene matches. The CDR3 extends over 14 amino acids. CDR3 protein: CASRRTSGNHEQYF. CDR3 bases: TGTGCCAGCAGGCGGACTAGCGGGAATCACGAGCAGTACTTC.

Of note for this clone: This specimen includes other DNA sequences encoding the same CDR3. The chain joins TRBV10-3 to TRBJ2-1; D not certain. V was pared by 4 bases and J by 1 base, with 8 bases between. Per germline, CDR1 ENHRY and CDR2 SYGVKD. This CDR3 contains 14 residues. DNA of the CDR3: TGTGCCATCAGTGCTGGCGGATCCTACAATGAGCAGTTCTTC. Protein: CAISAGGSYNEQFF.